The entry below gives a single TCR beta chain sequence along with its context. The data are from a study of control samples from healthy donors and cancer patients. TCRdb keeps only in-frame clones here, not all; method: immunoSEQ multiplex PCR. This table holds 60,000 to 85,000 clones, around 92% found once. Input material: blood. This receptor was taken from a woman aged 55-69 years in good health.

Here the CDR3 reads CASSTGTHSGNTIYF. CDR3 sequence (DNA): TGTGCCAGCAGCACAGGGACGCACTCTGGAAACACCATATATTTT. V and J are TRBV5-4 and TRBJ1-3; weak D call: TRBD1 (6 bases). The V and J ends lost 4 bases and 0 bases respectively, with 11 bases between them. The germline V gene encodes CDR1 SGHNT and CDR2 YYREEE (reference sequence). CDR3 length equals 15 residues.